The 13 T cell receptor beta chains presented below share a single source sample, sequenced in a study of technical replicates of blood from a handful of donors. The assay was immunoSEQ multiplex PCR, and TCRdb's table has in-frame clones only and misses some. Among nearly 80,000 clones listed, approximately 96% were seen once. Material for sequencing was T cells isolated from PBMCs. Receptors were obtained from a human donor in good health.

The J gene is TRBJ2-7, the V gene TRBV28; 9 bases align to TRBD2. Trimming cost V 6 bases and J 4 bases; bases outside gene matches: 10. Germline loops: CDR1 MDHEN, CDR2 SYDVKM. This CDR3 has 15 amino acids. The CDR3 DNA reads TGTGCCAGCAGCCCCGGGCTAGCGGGGAGATACGAGCAGTACTTC. It specifies CASSPGLAGRYEQYF.

The CDR3 DNA reads as TGTGCCATTGAGACTTTGCGGAGGGGAGAGAGAGAGACCCAGTACTTC. Translated: CAIETLRRGERETQYF. The V gene is TRBV28, the J gene TRBJ2-5, with TRBD2 as a possible D gene (6 bases). This CDR3 is built from 16 residues. V lost 10 bases and J lost 4, with 25 bases in between. Looked up from germline, CDR1 is MDHEN and CDR2 is SYDVKM. Combining the CDR3 with reference TRBV28 and TRBJ2-5 gives the whole variable domain DVKVTQSSRYLVKRTGEKVFLECVQDMDHENMFWYRQDPGLGLRLIYFSYDVKMKEKGDIPEGYSVSREKKERFSLILESASTNQTSMYLCAIETLRRGERETQYFGPGTRLLVL.

The chain links TRBV19 to TRBJ1-1; D is possibly TRBD1 (5 bases). The CDR3 is made up of 11 amino acids. The V and J ends lost 8 bases and 7 bases respectively, with 11 bases between them. Germline V gives CDR1 LNHDA, CDR2 SQIVND (reference sequence). The CDR3 DNA is TGTGCCAGTGCCGGGGGTGTTGAAGCTTTCTTT. Its protein product is CASAGGVEAFF.

This rearrangement joins TRBV21-1 to TRBJ2-7; the table assigns TRBD1, which was not confirmed against the DNA. TRBV21-1 is an annotated pseudogene. The CDR3 length is 15 residues. CDR3 region: CANHRGTGPSYEQYF. CDR3 nucleotides: TGTGCCAACCATAGGGGAACAGGGCCTTCCTACGAGCAGTACTTC.

This chain links TRBV5-1 with TRBJ1-1; unclear D gene. Germline CDR1 and CDR2: SGHRS and YFSETQ. The CDR3 is 13 residues long. V lost 4 bases, J lost 4 bases, and 11 bases lay in between. The CDR3 sequence is CASSNGRSTEAFF. The CDR3 nucleotides read TGCGCCAGCAGCAACGGTAGGAGCACTGAAGCTTTCTTT.

This chain links TRBV2 with TRBJ2-1, with D perhaps matching TRBD1 (6 bases). The ends were cut back, 7 bases at V and 5 bases at J, with 12 bases in the middle. The CDR3 contains 13 residues. Germline CDR1 and CDR2: SNHLY and FYNNEI. The CDR3: CASIRDNNNEQFF. For the CDR3, the DNA is TGTGCCAGCATAAGGGACAATAACAATGAGCAGTTCTTC.

This chain connects TRBV5-4 to TRBJ2-3, with D perhaps matching TRBD2 (6 bases). The germline V gene has CDR1 SGHNT and CDR2 YYREEE (reference sequence). This CDR3 spans 15 amino acids. V was pared by 4 bases and J by 6 bases, with 18 bases between. CDR3 sequence reads: CASSPEGVGGDTQYF. The CDR3 nucleotides read TGTGCCAGCAGCCCGGAGGGTGTGGGAGGCGATACGCAGTATTTT.

The CDR3 nucleotides read TGTGCCAGCAGCTTAGCCGTCGGGGGGACCTACGAGCAGTACTTC. Its translation is CASSLAVGGTYEQYF. V gene TRBV7-8 combines with J gene TRBJ2-7, with TRBD2 matching over 7 bases. V shed 0 bases and J 2 bases; nucleotides not matched to a gene: 4. CDR1 SGHVS and CDR2 FQNEAQ come from the germline V gene. The CDR3 spans 15 residues. The complete variable domain, with remaining parts taken from reference TRBV7-8 and TRBJ2-7, reads GAGVSQSPRYKVAKRGQDVALRCDPISGHVSLFWYQQALGQGPEFLTYFQNEAQLDKSGLPSDRFFAERPEGSVSTLKIQRTQQEDSAVYLCASSLAVGGTYEQYFGPGTRLTVT.

This rearrangement joins TRBV6-1 to TRBJ2-7; 7 bases are a match to TRBD2. The CDR3 runs to 11 residues. After removal of 3 bases from V and 10 bases from J, the junction contained 3 bases not matched to a gene. Germline CDR1 and CDR2: MNHNS and SASEGT. The DNA for the CDR3 is TGTGCCAGCAGTGATTGGACTAGACAGTACTTC. Amino acids: CASSDWTRQYF.

The V and J genes are TRBV12-5 and TRBJ2-7, with TRBD1 matching 8 bases. CDR1 is LGHNT, CDR2 FRNRAP, per germline. With V trimmed by 0 bases and J by 0 bases, 4 bases remained unmatched. The CDR3 covers 16 residues. The CDR3 bases are TGTGCTAGTGGTTTGGTACTCAGGGGGCACTCCTACGAGCAGTACTTC. Protein: CASGLVLRGHSYEQYF.

The chain combines TRBV14 with TRBJ2-5; weak D call: TRBD2 (6 bases). Trimming cost V 1 base and J 10 bases, with 19 bases left between them. CDR1 and CDR2 (germline): SGHDN, FVKESK. The length of the CDR3 is 15 residues. The CDR3 DNA is TGTGCCAGCAGCCAAGTGTGGGAGGCCCCAGAAGGCCAGTACTTC. It codes for CASSQVWEAPEGQYF.

The chain employs TRBV6-1 and TRBJ1-4; 8 bases map to TRBD1. The CDR3 loop spans 18 amino acids. Germline CDR1 is MNHNS and CDR2 is SASEGT. Trimming cost V 1 base and J 8 bases; bases outside gene matches: 15. The CDR3 DNA sequence: TGTGCCAGCAGTGAAGGAAGACACCGACAGGGGTCAAGGGAAAAACTGTTTTTT. Translated, it gives CASSEGRHRQGSREKLFF.

The rearrangement links TRBV9 to TRBJ1-2, with D possibly being TRBD1 (5 bases). V gave up 0 bases and J gave up 2 bases, with 8 bases separating them. The CDR3 contains 14 residues. The germline CDR1 and CDR2 sequences are SGDLS and YYNGEE. The CDR3 DNA reads as TGTGCCAGCAGCGTAGCGAGACAGAACTATGGCTACACCTTC. Encoded protein: CASSVARQNYGYTF.